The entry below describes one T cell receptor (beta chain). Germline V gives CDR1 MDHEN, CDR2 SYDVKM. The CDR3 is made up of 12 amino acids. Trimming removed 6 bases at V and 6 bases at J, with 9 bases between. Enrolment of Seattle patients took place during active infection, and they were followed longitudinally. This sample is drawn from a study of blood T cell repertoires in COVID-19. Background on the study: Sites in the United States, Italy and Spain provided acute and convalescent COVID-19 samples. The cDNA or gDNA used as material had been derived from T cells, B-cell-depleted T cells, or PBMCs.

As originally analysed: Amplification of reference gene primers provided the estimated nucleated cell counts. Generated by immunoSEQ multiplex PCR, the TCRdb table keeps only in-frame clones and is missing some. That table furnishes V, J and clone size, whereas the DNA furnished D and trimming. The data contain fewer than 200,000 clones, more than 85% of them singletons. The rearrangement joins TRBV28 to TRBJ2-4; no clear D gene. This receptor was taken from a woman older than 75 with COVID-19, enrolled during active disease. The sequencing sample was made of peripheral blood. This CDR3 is CASRHGPNIQYF. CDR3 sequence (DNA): TGTGCCAGCAGACATGGGCCAAACATTCAGTACTTC.